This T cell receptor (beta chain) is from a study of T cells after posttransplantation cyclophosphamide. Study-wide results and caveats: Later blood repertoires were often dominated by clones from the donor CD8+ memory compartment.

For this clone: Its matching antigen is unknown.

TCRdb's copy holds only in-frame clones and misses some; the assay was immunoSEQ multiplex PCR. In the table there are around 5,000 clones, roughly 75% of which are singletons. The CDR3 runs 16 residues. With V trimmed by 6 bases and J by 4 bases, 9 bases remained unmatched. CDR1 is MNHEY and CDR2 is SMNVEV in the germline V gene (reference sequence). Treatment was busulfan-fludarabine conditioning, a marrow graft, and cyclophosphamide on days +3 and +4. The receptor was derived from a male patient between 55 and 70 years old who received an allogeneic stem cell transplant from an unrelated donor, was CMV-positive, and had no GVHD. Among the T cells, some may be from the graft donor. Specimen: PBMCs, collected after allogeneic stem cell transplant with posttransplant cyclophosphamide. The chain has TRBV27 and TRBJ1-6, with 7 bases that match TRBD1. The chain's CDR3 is CASRRTRDSYNSPLHF. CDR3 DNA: TGTGCCAGCAGACGCACCCGGGACAGTTATAATTCACCCCTCCACTTT.